This T cell receptor beta chain was sequenced for a study of blood T cells in healthy people across ages. Turning to the study itself: Per two T cells, template switching captured roughly one barcoded beta molecule.

Then a second PCR, running roughly 7 to 11 cycles, was carried out with a sample-barcoded 5' primer and a J-beta primer mix. TCRdb re-derived calls from the 5' RACE reads in MiXCR, one entry per CDR3 protein. The sample lists 1.5 million to 2 million distinct CDR3 sequences, roughly two fifths occurring once. Study observations and caveats: CMV status of donors was unknown, possibly confounding expanded clonotype changes.

The germline V gene has CDR1 SEHNR and CDR2 FQNEAQ (reference sequence). The CDR3 runs to 17 residues. The V segment lost 3 bases and the J segment 2 bases; nucleotides outside the gene matches: 8. The count of this clonotype is one. Its target is not known. The sequence came from a human donor in good health. Sequencing was done on a sample of blood. The chain combines TRBV7-9 with TRBJ2-2; TRBD2 matches at 8 bases. This CDR3 reads CASSFSSGGGNTGELFF. The CDR3 bases are TGTGCCAGCAGCTTCTCCAGCGGGGGAGGAAACACCGGGGAGCTGTTTTTT.